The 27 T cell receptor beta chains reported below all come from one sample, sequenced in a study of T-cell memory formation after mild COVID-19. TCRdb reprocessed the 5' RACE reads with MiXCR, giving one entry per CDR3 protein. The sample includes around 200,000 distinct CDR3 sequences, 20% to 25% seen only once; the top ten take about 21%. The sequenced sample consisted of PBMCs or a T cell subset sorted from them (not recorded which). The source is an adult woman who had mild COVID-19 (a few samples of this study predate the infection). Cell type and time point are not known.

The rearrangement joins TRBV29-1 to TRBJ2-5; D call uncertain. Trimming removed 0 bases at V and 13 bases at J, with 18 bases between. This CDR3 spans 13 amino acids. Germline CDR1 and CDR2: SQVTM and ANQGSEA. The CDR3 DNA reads TGCAGCGTTGAAGATCCTTCTGAGTTCTTGCGGTACTTC. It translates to CSVEDPSEFLRYF.

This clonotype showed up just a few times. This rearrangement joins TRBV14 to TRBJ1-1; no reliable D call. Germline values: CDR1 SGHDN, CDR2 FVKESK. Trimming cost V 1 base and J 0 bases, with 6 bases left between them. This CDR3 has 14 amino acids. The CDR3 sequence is CASSQGRMNTEAFF. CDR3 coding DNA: TGTGCCAGCAGCCAAGGCAGGATGAACACTGAAGCTTTCTTT.

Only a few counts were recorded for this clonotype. The CDR3 sequence is CSARDYQGTDTQYF. CDR3 nucleotide sequence: TGCAGTGCTAGAGATTATCAGGGCACAGATACGCAGTATTTT. V gene TRBV20-1 combines with J gene TRBJ2-3; D remains unclear. The germline V gene has CDR1 DFQATT and CDR2 SNEGSKA (reference sequence). The V and J ends lost 0 bases and 1 base respectively, with 8 bases between them. This CDR3 region has 14 residues.

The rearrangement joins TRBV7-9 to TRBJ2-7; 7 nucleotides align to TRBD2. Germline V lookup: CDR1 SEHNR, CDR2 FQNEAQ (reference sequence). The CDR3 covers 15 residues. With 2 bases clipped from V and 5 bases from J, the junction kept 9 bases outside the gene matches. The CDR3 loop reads CASSLISGTPNEQYF. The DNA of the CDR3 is TGTGCCAGCAGCTTAATCAGCGGGACCCCCAACGAGCAGTACTTC.

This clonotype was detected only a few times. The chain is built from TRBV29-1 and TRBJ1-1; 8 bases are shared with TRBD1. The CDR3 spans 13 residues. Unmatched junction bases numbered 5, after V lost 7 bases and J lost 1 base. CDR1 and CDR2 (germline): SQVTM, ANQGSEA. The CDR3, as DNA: TGCAGCGAGACTACAGGGGGGAACACTGAAGCTTTCTTT. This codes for CSETTGGNTEAFF.

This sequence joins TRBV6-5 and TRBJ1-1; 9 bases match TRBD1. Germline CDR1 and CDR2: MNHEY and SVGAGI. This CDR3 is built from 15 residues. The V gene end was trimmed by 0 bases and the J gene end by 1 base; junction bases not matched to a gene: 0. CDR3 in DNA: TGTGCCAGCAGTTACTCGGACAGGGGGAACACTGAAGCTTTCTTT. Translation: CASSYSDRGNTEAFF.

The CDR3 loop is CASSFGLAGGYEQFF. The CDR3 coding sequence is TGTGCCAGCAGTTTTGGGCTAGCGGGAGGGTATGAGCAGTTCTTC. V and J are TRBV27 and TRBJ2-1; the match to TRBD2 covers 12 bases. The CDR3 has 15 residues. Trimming took 3 bases from V and 8 from J; bases not matched to a gene: 5. The germline gives CDR1 MNHEY, CDR2 SMNVEV (reference sequence).

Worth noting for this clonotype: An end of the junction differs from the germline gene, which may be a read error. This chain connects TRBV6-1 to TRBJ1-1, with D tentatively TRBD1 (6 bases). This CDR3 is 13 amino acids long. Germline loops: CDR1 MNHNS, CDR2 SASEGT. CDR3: CARSDYLDSSPFF. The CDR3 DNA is TGTGCCAGAAGTGACTACTTGGACAGTTCCCCTTTCTTT.

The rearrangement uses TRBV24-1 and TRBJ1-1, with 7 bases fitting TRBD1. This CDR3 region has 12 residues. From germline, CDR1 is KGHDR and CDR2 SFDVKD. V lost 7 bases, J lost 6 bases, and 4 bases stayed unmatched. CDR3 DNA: TGTGCCACCAGAGATACAGGGGCTGAAGCTTTCTTT. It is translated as CATRDTGAEAFF.

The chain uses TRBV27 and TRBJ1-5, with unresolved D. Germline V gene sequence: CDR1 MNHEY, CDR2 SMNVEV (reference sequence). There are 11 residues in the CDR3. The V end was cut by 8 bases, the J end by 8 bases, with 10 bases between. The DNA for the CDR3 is TGTGCCAGCGGCGTTCTTGAGCCCCAGCATTTT. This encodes CASGVLEPQHF.

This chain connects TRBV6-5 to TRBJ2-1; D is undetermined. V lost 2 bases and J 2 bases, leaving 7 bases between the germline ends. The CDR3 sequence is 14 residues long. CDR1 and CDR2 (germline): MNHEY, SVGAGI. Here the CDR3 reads CASSYVAPYNEQFF. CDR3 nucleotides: TGTGCCAGCAGTTACGTGGCCCCCTACAATGAGCAGTTCTTC.

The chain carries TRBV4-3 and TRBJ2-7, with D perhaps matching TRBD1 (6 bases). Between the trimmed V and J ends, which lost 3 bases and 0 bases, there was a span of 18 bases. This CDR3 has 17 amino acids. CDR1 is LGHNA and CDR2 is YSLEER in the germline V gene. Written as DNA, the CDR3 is TGCGCCAGCAGCCATCGCCGGGACACCGAAAACTCCTACGAGCAGTACTTC. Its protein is CASSHRRDTENSYEQYF.

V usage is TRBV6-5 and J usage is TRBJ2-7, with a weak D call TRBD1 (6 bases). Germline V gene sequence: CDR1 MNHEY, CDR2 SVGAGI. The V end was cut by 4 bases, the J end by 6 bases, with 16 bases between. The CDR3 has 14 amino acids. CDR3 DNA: TGTGCCAGCAGTTCCGATCTGGACAGAGGCGAGCAGTACTTC. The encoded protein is CASSSDLDRGEQYF.

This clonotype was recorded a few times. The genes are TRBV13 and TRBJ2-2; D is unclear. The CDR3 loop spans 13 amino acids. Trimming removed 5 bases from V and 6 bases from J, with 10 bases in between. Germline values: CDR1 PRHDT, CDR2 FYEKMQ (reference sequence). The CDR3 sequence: CASSPQSAGELFF. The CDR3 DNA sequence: TGTGCCAGCAGCCCTCAATCCGCCGGGGAGCTGTTTTTT.

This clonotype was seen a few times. Here the CDR3 reads CASSYFGTSAYEQYF. CDR3 sequence (DNA): TGTGCCAGCAGTTACTTTGGGACTAGCGCCTACGAGCAGTACTTC. The chain joins TRBV6-2 or TRBV6-3 to TRBJ2-7; 10 bases are a match to TRBD2. Losses at the gene ends were 1 base for V and 2 bases for J; bases not matched to a gene: 2. CDR3 length: 15 amino acids. CDR1 and CDR2 (germline): MNHEY, SVGEGT.

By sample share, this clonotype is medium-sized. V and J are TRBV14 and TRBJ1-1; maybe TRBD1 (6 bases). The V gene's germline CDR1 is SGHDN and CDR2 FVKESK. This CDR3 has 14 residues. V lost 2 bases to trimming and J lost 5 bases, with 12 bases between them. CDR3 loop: CASSQRGGQTEAFF. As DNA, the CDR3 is TGTGCCAGCAGCCAACGGGGGGGGCAAACTGAAGCTTTCTTT.

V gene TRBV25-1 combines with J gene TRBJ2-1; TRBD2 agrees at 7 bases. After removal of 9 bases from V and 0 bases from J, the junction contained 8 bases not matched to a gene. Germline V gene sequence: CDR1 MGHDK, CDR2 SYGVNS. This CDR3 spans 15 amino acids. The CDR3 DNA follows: TGTGCCAGACTGGGAGGGACGAGCTCCTACAATGAGCAGTTCTTC. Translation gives CARLGGTSSYNEQFF.

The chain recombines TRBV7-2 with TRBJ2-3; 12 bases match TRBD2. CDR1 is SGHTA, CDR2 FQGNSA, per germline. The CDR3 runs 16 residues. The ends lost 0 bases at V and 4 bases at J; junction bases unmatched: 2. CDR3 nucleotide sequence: TGTGCCAGCAGCTTAGCGACTAGCGGGAGCGCAGATACGCAGTATTTT. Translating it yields CASSLATSGSADTQYF.

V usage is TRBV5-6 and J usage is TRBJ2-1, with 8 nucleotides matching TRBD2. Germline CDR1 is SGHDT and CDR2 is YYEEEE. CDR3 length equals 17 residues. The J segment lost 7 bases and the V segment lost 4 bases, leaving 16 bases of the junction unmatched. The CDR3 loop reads CASSLATSGSVVNEQFF. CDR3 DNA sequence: TGTGCCAGCAGCCTAGCTACTAGCGGCTCAGTTGTTAATGAGCAGTTCTTC.

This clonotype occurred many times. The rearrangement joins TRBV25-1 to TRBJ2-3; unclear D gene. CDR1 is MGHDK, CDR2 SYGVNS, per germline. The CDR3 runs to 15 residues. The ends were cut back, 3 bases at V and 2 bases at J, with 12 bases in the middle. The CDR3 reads CASSEKGPTTDTQYF. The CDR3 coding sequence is TGTGCCAGCAGTGAGAAGGGTCCAACCACAGATACGCAGTATTTT.

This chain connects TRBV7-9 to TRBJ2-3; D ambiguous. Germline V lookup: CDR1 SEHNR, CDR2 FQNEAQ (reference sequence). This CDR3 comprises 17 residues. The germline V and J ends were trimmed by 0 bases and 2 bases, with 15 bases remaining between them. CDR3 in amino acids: CASSLAEGPLDTDTQYF. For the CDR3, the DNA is TGTGCCAGCAGCTTAGCAGAAGGGCCCCTGGACACAGATACGCAGTATTTT.

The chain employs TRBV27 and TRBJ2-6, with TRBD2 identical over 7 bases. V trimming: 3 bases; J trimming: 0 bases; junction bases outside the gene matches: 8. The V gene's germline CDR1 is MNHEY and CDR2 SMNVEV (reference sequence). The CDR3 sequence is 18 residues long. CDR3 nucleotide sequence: TGTGCCAGCAGTTTTGGAGGAGGCGGGGGCTCTGGGGCCAACGTCCTGACTTTC. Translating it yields CASSFGGGGGSGANVLTF. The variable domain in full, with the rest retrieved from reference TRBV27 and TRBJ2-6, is EAQVTQNPRYLITVTGKKLTVTCSQNMNHEYMSWYRQDPGLGLRQIYYSMNVEVTDKGDVPEGYKVSRKEKRNFPLILESPSPNQTSLYFCASSFGGGGGSGANVLTFGAGSRLTVL.

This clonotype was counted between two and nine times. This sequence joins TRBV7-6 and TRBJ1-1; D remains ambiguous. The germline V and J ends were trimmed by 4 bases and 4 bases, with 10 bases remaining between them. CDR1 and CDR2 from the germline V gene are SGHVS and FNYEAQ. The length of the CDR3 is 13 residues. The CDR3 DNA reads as TGTGCCAGCAGCTACACCGGAGGCACTGAAGCTTTCTTT. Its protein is CASSYTGGTEAFF.

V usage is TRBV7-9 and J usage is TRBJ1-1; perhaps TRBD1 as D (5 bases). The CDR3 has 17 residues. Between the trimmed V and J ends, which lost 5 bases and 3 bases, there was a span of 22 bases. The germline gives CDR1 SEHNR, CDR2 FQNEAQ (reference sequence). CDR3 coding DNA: TGTGCCAGCAGCCTCGAACCGGGGCCTGTTCCGGACACTGAAGCTTTCTTT. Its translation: CASSLEPGPVPDTEAFF.

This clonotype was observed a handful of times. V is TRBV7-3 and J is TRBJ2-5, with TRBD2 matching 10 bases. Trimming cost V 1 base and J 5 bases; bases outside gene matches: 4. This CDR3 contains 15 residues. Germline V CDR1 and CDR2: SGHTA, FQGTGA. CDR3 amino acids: CASSLSLAGDETQYF. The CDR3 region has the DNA TGTGCCAGCAGCTTAAGCCTAGCGGGGGACGAGACCCAGTACTTC.

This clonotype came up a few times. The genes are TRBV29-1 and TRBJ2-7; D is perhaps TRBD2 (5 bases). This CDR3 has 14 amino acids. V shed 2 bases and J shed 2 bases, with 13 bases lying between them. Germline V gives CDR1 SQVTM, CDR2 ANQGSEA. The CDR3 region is CSVEPDSTPYEQYF. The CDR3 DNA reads TGCAGCGTTGAACCGGACTCAACACCCTACGAGCAGTACTTC.

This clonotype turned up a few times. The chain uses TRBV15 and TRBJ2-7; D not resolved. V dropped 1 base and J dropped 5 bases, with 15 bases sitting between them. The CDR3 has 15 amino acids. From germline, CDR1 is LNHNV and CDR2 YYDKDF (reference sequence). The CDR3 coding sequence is TGTGCCACCAGCAGAGGTGTAAGCTCCGTGAACGAGCAGTACTTC. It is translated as CATSRGVSSVNEQYF.